This T cell receptor beta chain emerged from a study of Graves' ophthalmopathy and Graves' hyperthyroidism. Germline CDR1 LGHNA, CDR2 YSLEER. The CDR3 length is 12 residues. V lost 3 bases and J 5 bases, leaving 8 bases between the germline ends. Moderate-to-severe activity, with CAS ≥3, NOSPECS ≥4 and duration under 3 months, characterized the donors with ophthalmopathy. Points from the study as a whole: A 13-signature model separated ophthalmopathy from stable hyperthyroidism, about 90% sensitivity, roughly 81% specificity. Blood repertoires reportedly contained most expanded thyroid clonotypes above 0.001 frequency.

From RNA, the CDR3 regions of TCR beta chains were amplified and sequenced. Amplification began with first-round RT-PCR using HTBI primers, then second-round multiplex PCR was performed. TCRdb recomputed calls from the multiplex PCR reads with MiXCR, one row per CDR3 protein. The table has roughly 50,000 distinct CDR3 sequences, 50% seen once; the top ten hold roughly 20%. This clonotype was seen a few times. Its specificity is not known. Sequencing was performed on peripheral blood. This clonotype originated in an adult man with Graves' ophthalmopathy. This rearrangement joins TRBV4-3 to TRBJ2-7; no clear D gene. CDR3 protein: CASSQGHNEQYF. The CDR3, as DNA: TGCGCCAGCAGCCAGGGTCACAACGAGCAGTACTTC.